This T cell receptor (beta chain) stems from a study of PD-1 blockade in classical Hodgkin lymphoma. Time point reported: newly diagnosed, previously untreated cHL patient sample. It was by magnetic negative selection that CD4+ T cells were purified from thawed PBMCs. Comparator PBMCs were from newly diagnosed, untreated classical Hodgkin lymphoma. Clones were read by immunoSEQ multiplex PCR, and TCRdb kept only the in-frame ones, dropping some. The sample includes over 25,000 clones, 89% of them seen just once. This clone was picked up a small number of times. Its target is unknown. V dropped 2 bases and J dropped 7; count of bases not matched to a gene: 4. The CDR3 runs 15 residues. The germline gives CDR1 SEHNR, CDR2 FQNEAQ (reference sequence). Study-level points and caveats: Prior therapy or disease activity may underlie the repertoire differences, whose causes remain undefined. Lower baseline TCR diversity was reported for newly diagnosed patients than for healthy donors.

The chain employs TRBV7-9 and TRBJ2-4, with 11 bases identical to TRBD2. Specimen: CD4+ T cells from blood. This TCR derives from a human donor with classical Hodgkin lymphoma. Written as DNA, the CDR3 is TGTGCCAGCAGCTTATCATTAGCGGGAGGGAACATTCAGTACTTC. As protein: CASSLSLAGGNIQYF.